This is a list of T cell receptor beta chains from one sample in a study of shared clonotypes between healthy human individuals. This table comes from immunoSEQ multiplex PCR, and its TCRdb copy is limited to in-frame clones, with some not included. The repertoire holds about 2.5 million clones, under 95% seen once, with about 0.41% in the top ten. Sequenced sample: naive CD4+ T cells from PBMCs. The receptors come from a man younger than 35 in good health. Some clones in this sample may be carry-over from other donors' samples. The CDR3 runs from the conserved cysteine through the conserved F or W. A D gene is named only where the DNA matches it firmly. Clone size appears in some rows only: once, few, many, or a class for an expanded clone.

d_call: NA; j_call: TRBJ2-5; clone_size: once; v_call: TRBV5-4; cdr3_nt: TGTGCCAGCAGCTTTAGACTGGACCAAGAGACCCAGTACTTC; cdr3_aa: CASSFRLDQETQYF
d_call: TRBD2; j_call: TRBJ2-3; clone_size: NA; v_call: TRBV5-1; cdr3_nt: TGCGCCAGCAGCCAGGGCGGGGGGACAGATACGCAGTATTTT; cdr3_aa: CASSQGGGTDTQYF
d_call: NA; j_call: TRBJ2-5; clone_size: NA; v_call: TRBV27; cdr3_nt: TGTGCCAGCAGTTTATCACGATCCCCAGGAGAGACCCAGTACTTC; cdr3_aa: CASSLSRSPGETQYF
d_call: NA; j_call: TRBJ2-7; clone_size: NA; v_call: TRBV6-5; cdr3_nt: TGTGCCAGCAGTTCCTCCCCCCCCCGCCTGCGAAACGAGCAGTACTTC; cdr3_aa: CASSSSPPRLRNEQYF
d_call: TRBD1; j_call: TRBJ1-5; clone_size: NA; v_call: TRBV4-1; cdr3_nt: TGCGCCAGCAGCCAGGACACTGGACAGGGTCGCAATCAGCCCCAGCATTTT; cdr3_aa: CASSQDTGQGRNQPQHF
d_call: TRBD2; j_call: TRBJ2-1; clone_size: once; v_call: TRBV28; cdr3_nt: TGTGCCAGCAGGCCGGGAGGAGGGAGTACCTACAATGAGCAGTTCTTC; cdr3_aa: CASRPGGGSTYNEQFF
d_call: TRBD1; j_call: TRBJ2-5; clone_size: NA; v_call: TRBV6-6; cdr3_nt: TGTGCCAGCAGTCGGGACAGGGGTCTTAAAGAGACCCAGTACTTC; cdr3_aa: CASSRDRGLKETQYF
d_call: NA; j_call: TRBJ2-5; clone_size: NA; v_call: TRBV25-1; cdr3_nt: TGTGCCAGCAGGCTTTTCGGGACGGGCGGCGGGACCCAGTACTTC; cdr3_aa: CASRLFGTGGGTQYF
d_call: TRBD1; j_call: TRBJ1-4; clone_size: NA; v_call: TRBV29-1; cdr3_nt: TGCAGCGTTGAAGATAGGACAGGGCGACTGTTTTTT; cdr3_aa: CSVEDRTGRLFF
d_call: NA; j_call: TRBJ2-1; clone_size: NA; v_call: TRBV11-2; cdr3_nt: TGTGCCAGCAGCTTAGATCGGTGGAGAAATGAGCAGTTCTTC; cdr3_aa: CASSLDRWRNEQFF
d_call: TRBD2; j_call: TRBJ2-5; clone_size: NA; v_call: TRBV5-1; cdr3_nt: TGCGCCAGCAGACTTTCCCTAGCGGGAAGAGAGACCCAGTACTTC; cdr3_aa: CASRLSLAGRETQYF
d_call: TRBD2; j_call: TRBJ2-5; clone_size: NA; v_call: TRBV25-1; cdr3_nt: TGTGCCAGCAGTACACGGTGGTCTAGCGGACCATCGGGAGAGACCCAGTACTTC; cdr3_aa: CASSTRWSSGPSGETQYF
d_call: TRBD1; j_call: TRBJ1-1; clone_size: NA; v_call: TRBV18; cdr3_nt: TGTGCCAGCTCACCATACAGGGGAGATACCACTGAAGCTTTCTTT; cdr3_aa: CASSPYRGDTTEAFF
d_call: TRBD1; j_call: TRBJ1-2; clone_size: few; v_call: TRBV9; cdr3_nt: TGTGCCAGCAGCGCAACCCCCTCCTGGACAGGGCGAGGGGGCTACACCTTC; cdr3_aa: CASSATPSWTGRGGYTF
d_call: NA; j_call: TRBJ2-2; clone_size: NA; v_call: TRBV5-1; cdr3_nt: TGCGCCAGCAAGATCTCCCCTAACACCGGGGAGCTGTTTTTT; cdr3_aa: CASKISPNTGELFF
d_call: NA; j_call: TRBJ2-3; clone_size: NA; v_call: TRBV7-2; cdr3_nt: TGTGCCAGCAGCTTCGGGCCCAGCACAGATACGCAGTATTTT; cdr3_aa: CASSFGPSTDTQYF
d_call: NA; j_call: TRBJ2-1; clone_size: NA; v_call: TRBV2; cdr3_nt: TGTGCCAGCAGCTTTATAGGGGAGCAGTTCTTC; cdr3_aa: CASSFIGEQFF
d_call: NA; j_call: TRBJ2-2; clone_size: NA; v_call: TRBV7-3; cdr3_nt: TGTGCCAGCAGCTTAGGTTCCAGGAACACCGGGGAGCTGTTTTTT; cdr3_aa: CASSLGSRNTGELFF
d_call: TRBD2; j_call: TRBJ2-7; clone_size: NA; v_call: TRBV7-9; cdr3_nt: TGTGCCAGCAGCTTGGCGGGAGCGGGAGAGCAGTACTTC; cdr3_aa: CASSLAGAGEQYF
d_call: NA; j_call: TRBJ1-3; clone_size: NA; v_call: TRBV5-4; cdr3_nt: TGTGCCAGCAGCGGGATCCTAGACGGCCGCTCTGGAAACACCATATATTTT; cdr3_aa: CASSGILDGRSGNTIYF
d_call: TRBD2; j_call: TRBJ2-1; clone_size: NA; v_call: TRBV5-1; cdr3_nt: TGCGCCAGCAGCCCTGGGACTAGCGGGAGGGTTTACAATGAGCAGTTCTTC; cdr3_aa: CASSPGTSGRVYNEQFF
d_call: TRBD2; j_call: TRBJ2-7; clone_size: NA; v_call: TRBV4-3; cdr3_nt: TGCGCCAGCAGCCAAGAAGCACAGGGGGGAGGACTAGCGGGAGACACCTACGAGCAGTACTTC; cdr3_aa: CASSQEAQGGGLAGDTYEQYF
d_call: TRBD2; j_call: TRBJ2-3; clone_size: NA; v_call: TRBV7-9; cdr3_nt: TGTGCCAGCAGCCCCTTGGGAAGCGGGAGGGCAGATACGCAGTATTTT; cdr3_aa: CASSPLGSGRADTQYF
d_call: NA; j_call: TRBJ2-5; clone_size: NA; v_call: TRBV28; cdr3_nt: TGTGCCAGCAGTTTTCTGGCAGAGACCCAGTACTTC; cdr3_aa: CASSFLAETQYF
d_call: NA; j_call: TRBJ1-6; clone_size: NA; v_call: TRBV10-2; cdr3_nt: TGCGCCAGCAGTGAGGCTAGGGATTCACCCCTCCACTTT; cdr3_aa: CASSEARDSPLHF
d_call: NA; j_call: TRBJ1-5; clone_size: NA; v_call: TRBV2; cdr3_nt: TGTGCCAGTCAGGGGAATAGCAATCAGCCCCAGCATTTT; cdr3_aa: CASQGNSNQPQHF
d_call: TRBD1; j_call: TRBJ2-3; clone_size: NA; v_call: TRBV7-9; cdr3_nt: TGTGCCAGCAGCTTAAACTCAGGGGGCTTAACAGATACGCAGTATTTT; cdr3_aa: CASSLNSGGLTDTQYF
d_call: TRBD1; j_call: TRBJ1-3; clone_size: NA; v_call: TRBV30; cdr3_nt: TGTGCCTGGGAAGAAGGGACAGGGGCCATCTCTGGAAACACCATATATTTT; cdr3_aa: CAWEEGTGAISGNTIYF
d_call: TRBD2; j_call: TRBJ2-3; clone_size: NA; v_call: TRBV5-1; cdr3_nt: TGCGCCAGCAGCTTGGGGACTAGCGGGACTAGCACAGATACGCAGTATTTT; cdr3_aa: CASSLGTSGTSTDTQYF
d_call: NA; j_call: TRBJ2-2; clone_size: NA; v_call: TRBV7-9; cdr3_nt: TGTGCCAGCAGCTTATGGGGTTCTTTGTCCGGGGAGCTGTTTTTT; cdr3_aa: CASSLWGSLSGELFF
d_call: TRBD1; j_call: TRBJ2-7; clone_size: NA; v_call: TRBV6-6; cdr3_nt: TGTGCCAGCAGTGGGGGACAGGGGAGCTACGAGCAGTACTTC; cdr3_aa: CASSGGQGSYEQYF
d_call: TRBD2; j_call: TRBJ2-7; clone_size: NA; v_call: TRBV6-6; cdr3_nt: TGTGCCAGCAGTTACGGGACTAGCGGGACCCCCTACGAGCAGTACTTC; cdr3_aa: CASSYGTSGTPYEQYF
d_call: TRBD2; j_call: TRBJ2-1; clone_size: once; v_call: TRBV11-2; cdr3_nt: TGTGCCAGCAGCTTAGGTCGGGCGGGAGGGGTCCACAATGAGCAGTTCTTC; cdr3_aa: CASSLGRAGGVHNEQFF
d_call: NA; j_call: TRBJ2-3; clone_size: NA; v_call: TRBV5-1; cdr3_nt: TGCGCCAGCAGCTTGGATCCTCGCACAGATACGCAGTATTTT; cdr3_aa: CASSLDPRTDTQYF
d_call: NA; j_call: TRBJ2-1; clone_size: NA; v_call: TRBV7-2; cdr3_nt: TGTGCCAGCAGCCCCGCCAGGTTCGATGAGCAGTTCTTC; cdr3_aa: CASSPARFDEQFF
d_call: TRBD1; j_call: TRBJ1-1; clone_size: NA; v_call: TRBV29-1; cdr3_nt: TGCAGCACCGCCCAGGGGGCGGGGGGCACTGAAGCTTTCTTT; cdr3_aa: CSTAQGAGGTEAFF
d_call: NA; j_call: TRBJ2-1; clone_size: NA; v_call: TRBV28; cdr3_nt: TGTGCCAGCAGTTTCGAACTTTACAATGAGCAGTTCTTC; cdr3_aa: CASSFELYNEQFF
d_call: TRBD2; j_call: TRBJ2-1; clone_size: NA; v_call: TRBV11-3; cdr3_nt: TGTGCCAGCAGCATTAGCGGGAATGAGCAGTTCTTC; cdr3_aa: CASSISGNEQFF
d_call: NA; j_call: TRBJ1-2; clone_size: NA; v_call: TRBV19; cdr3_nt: TGTGCCAGTACCCCTTCGGGATTCTATGGCTACACCTTC; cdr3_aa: CASTPSGFYGYTF
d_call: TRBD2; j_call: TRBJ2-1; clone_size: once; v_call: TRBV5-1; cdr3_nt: TGCGCCAGCAGCCCTGCTTTGGGACTAGCGGGAAGCTATGAGCAGTTCTTC; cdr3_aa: CASSPALGLAGSYEQFF
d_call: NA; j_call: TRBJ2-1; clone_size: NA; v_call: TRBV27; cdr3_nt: TGTGCCAGCAGTTCCCGGGACCCCGATACATACAATGAGCAGTTCTTC; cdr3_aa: CASSSRDPDTYNEQFF
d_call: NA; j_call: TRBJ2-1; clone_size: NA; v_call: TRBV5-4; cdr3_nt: TGTGCCAGCAGCTTAGATACGAACAATGAGCAGTTCTTC; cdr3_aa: CASSLDTNNEQFF
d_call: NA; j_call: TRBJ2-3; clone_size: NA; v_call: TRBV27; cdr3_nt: TGTGCCAGCAGTTCCGGGGTGGGAGATACGCAGTATTTT; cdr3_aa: CASSSGVGDTQYF
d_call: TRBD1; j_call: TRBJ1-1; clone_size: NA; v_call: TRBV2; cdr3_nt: TGTGCCAGCAGGAGAGGGACAGTTAACACTGAAGCTTTCTTT; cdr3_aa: CASRRGTVNTEAFF
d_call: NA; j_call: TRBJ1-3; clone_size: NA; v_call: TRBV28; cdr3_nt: TGTGCCAGCAGTCGGACGGGCTCTGGAAACACCATATATTTT; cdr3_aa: CASSRTGSGNTIYF
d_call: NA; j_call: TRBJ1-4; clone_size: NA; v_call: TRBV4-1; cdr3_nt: TGCGCCAGCAGGAGACAGTTCGGGACTAATGAAAAACTGTTTTTT; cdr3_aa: CASRRQFGTNEKLFF